This entry lists 8 T cell receptor beta chains sequenced from one sample in a study of blood T cell repertoires in COVID-19. Libraries were prepared by immunoSEQ multiplex PCR; TCRdb keeps only in-frame clonotypes and omits some of them. The table records some 100,000 clones, more than 90% of them present only once. Sequenced material: peripheral blood. The receptors originated from a man aged 65 to 79 with acute or convalescent COVID-19.

This clone has only one observation. This chain links TRBV29-1 with TRBJ1-1; TRBD1 agrees at 7 bases. Trimming cost V 3 bases and J 4 bases; bases outside gene matches: 2. From germline, CDR1 is SQVTM and CDR2 ANQGSEA. The CDR3 totals 12 residues. The CDR3 reads CSVEAGGTEAFF. CDR3 sequence (DNA): TGCAGCGTTGAGGCAGGGGGCACTGAAGCTTTCTTT. The whole variable domain, filled in from reference TRBV29-1 and TRBJ1-1, reads SAVISQKPSRDICQRGTSLTIQCQVDSQVTMMFWYRQQPGQSLTLIATANQGSEATYESGFVIDKFPISRPNLTFSTLTVSNMSPEDSSIYLCSVEAGGTEAFFGQGTRLTVV.

This chain links TRBV18 with TRBJ2-2; TRBD2 matches 11 bases. This CDR3 spans 18 amino acids. CDR1 and CDR2 (germline): KGHSH, LQKENI. The V gene end was trimmed by 9 bases and the J gene end by 1 base; junction bases not matched to a gene: 13. The CDR3, as DNA: TGTGCCAGGATGAGACTAGCGGGATTATTGGAGAACACCGGGGAGCTGTTTTTT. Translation gives CARMRLAGLLENTGELFF.

This rearrangement joins TRBV7-2 to TRBJ2-3; 7 bases line up with TRBD1. With 5 bases clipped from V and 3 bases from J, the junction kept 8 bases outside the gene matches. Looked up from germline, CDR1 is SGHTA and CDR2 is FQGNSA. This CDR3 is built from 15 residues. CDR3 region: CASSPRLGQTDTQYF. DNA of the CDR3: TGTGCCAGCAGCCCTAGATTGGGACAGACAGATACGCAGTATTTT. The variable domain in full, with the rest retrieved from reference TRBV7-2 and TRBJ2-3, is GAGVSQSPSNKVTEKGKDVELRCDPISGHTALYWYRQSLGQGLEFLIYFQGNSAPDKSGLPSDRFSAERTGGSVSTLTIQRTQQEDSAVYLCASSPRLGQTDTQYFGPGTRLTVL.

V and J are TRBV4-3 and TRBJ2-7; D may be TRBD1 (6 bases). Trimming shortened V by 0 bases and J by 2 bases, and 11 bases separated the two germline ends. Germline lookup yields CDR1 LGHNA and CDR2 YSLEER. The CDR3 sequence is 15 residues long. The CDR3 is CASSQDRNRAYEQYF. CDR3 DNA: TGCGCCAGCAGCCAAGATAGGAACAGGGCCTACGAGCAGTACTTC.

The chain combines TRBV11-3 with TRBJ2-2; D is perhaps TRBD1 (6 bases). CDR3 length equals 17 residues. V gave up 1 base and J gave up 4 bases, with 16 bases separating them. Germline CDR1 SGHNT, CDR2 YENEEA. The CDR3 spells CASSLVTGSLGTGELFF. CDR3 in DNA: TGTGCCAGCAGCTTAGTTACAGGGTCGCTAGGCACCGGGGAGCTGTTTTTT.

The V and J genes are TRBV19 and TRBJ2-3; TRBD2 is a possible D gene (5 bases). Trimming cost V 7 bases and J 0 bases, with 11 bases left between them. Germline V CDR1 and CDR2: LNHDA, SQIVND (reference sequence). This CDR3 is built from 14 residues. The CDR3 region has the DNA TGTGCCAGTACCCCACTAGGTAGCACAGATACGCAGTATTTT. Translated, it gives CASTPLGSTDTQYF.

The rearrangement uses TRBV19 and TRBJ1-1; D not resolved. The CDR3 contains 13 residues. Germline CDR1 reads LNHDA; CDR2 reads SQIVND (reference sequence). V dropped 3 bases and J dropped 3 bases, with 8 bases sitting between them. The CDR3 DNA follows: TGTGCCAGTAGTATGCGAGAGTACACTGAAGCTTTCTTT. Encoded protein: CASSMREYTEAFF.

The chain joins TRBV3-1 (or the pseudogene TRBV3-2) to TRBJ2-3, with D perhaps matching TRBD1 (5 bases). CDR1 LGHDT and CDR2 YNNKEL come from the germline V gene (reference sequence). This CDR3 is 16 amino acids long. Trimming pared 1 base from V and 0 bases from J, leaving 11 bases between. The CDR3 loop is CASSQALGPSTDTQYF. CDR3 DNA sequence: TGTGCCAGCAGCCAAGCCCTGGGGCCTAGCACAGATACGCAGTATTTT.